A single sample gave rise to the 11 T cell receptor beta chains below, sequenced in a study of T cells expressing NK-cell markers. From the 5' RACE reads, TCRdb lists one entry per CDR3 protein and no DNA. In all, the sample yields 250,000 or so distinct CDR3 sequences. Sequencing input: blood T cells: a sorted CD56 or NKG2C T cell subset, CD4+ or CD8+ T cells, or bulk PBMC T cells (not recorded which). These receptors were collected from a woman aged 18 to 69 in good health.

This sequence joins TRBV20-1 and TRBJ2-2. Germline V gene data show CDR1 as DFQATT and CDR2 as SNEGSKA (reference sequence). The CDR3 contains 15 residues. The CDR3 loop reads CSAPRGLANTGELFF.

CDR3 sequence reads: CSVEGLSGWPSYEQYF. The chain joins TRBV29-1 to TRBJ2-7; TCRdb selects TRBD2, and the lack of DNA leaves this call unchecked. Germline lookup yields CDR1 SQVTM and CDR2 ANQGSEA. The CDR3 length is 16 residues.

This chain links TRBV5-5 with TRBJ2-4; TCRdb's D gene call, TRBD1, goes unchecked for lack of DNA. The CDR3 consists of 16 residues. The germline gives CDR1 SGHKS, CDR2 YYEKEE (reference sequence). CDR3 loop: CASSLRDVLAKNIQYF.

The CDR3 sequence: CASSPEVGVSTDTQYF. The rearrangement joins TRBV3-1 to TRBJ2-3. The V gene's germline CDR1 is LGHDT and CDR2 YNNKEL (reference sequence). The CDR3 is made up of 16 amino acids.

CDR3 residues: CASSQVRGEGTGELFF. The genes are TRBV14 and TRBJ2-2; with no DNA, the TCRdb D assignment of TRBD1 cannot be verified. The CDR3 is made up of 16 amino acids. Germline V gene sequence: CDR1 SGHDN, CDR2 FVKESK.

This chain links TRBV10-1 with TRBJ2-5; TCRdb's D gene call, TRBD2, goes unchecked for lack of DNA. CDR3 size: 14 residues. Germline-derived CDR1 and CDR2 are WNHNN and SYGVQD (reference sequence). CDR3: CATRLSGGKETQYF.

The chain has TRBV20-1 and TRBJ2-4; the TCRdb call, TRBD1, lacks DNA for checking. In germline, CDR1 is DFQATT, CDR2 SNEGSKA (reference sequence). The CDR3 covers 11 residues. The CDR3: CSAVRGNIQYF.

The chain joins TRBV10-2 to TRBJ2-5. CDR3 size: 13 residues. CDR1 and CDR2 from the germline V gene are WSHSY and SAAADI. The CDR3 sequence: CASSEQGKETQYF.

CDR3 in amino acids: CASSPGDRGGETQYF. The genes are TRBV11-2 and TRBJ2-5; checking the TCRdb D call of TRBD1 is not possible without DNA. Germline CDR1 SGHAT, CDR2 FQNNGV. This CDR3 is 15 amino acids long.

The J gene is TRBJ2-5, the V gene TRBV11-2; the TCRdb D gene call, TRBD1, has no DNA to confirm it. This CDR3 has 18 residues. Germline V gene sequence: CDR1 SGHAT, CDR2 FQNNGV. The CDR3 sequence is CASSFMILGRGQVETQYF. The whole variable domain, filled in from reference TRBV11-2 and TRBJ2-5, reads EAGVAQSPRYKIIEKRQSVAFWCNPISGHATLYWYQQILGQGPKLLIQFQNNGVVDDSQLPKDRFSAERLKGVDSTLKIQPAKLEDSAVYLCASSFMILGRGQVETQYFGPGTRLLVL.

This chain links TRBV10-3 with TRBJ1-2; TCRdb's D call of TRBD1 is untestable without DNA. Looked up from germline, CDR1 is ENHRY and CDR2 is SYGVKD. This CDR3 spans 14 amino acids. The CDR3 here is CAISEGQGPHGYTF.